The text below deals with one T cell receptor beta chain. Its antigen remains unidentified. CDR3 length: 13 amino acids. CDR1 and CDR2 from the germline V gene are SGHRS and YFSETQ. With 0 bases removed from V and 6 bases from J, the gap between germline ends came to 8 bases. Assay used: immunoSEQ multiplex PCR; TCRdb lists only in-frame clones, some missing. This sample yields tens of thousands of clones, of which around 85% are seen a single time; about 14% belongs to the top ten. This entry belongs to a study of OX40 agonist ivuxolimab in advanced cancers. Study conclusions and caveats: Partly responding patients at 0.1-3.0 mg/kg showed some of the smallest clonal expansion.

V and J are TRBV5-1 and TRBJ2-3; no clear D gene. This receptor was taken from an adult with an advanced solid tumor such as melanoma, head and neck, liver or kidney cancer. The sample was CD4+ or CD8+ T cells sorted from blood, taken in a trial of the OX40 agonist ivuxolimab. The CDR3 DNA reads TGCGCCAGCAGCTTGGTCAGTTGGGATACGCAGTATTTT. It is translated as CASSLVSWDTQYF.